The present entry profiles one TCR beta chain with its context. What it binds is not known. This specimen comes from a study of vaccination effects on CD4 cells after COVID-19. Isolating CD4+ T cells followed 9 to 11 days of culture. This individual tested PCR-positive for SARS-CoV-2 infection between March and December 2020. As their vaccination, participants received two doses of either BNT162b2 or mRNA-1273. Sequenced by immunoSEQ multiplex PCR; TCRdb stores in-frame clones only, minus some. The sample comprises around 50,000 clones, 74% of which are singletons, and 5% to 6.5% rests with the top ten. Per the germline V gene, CDR1 is MNHEY and CDR2 is SVGAGI. CDR3 length: 14 residues. V was shortened by 6 bases and J by 7 bases, with 13 bases between the two germline ends.

This receptor was obtained from a human donor who had a prior SARS-CoV-2 infection. The sequencing here drew on CD4+ T cells from PBMCs cultured without peptide, taken after COVID-19 vaccination. The rearrangement uses TRBV6-5 and TRBJ1-6; D is undetermined. CDR3 sequence reads: CASRPDGSNSPLHF. Here the CDR3 DNA reads TGTGCCAGCAGGCCCGACGGCTCAAATTCACCCCTCCACTTT.